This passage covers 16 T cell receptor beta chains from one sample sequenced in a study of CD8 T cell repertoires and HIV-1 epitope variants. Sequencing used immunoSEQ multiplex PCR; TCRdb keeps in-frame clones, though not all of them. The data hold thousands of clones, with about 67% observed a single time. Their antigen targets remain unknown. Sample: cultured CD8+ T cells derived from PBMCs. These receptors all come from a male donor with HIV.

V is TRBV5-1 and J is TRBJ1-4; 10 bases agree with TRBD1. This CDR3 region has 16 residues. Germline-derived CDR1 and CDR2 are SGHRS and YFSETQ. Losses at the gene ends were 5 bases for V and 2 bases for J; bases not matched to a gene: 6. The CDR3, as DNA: TGCGCCAGCAGTCTAGACAGGGGGCATACTAATGAAAAACTGTTTTTT. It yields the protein CASSLDRGHTNEKLFF.

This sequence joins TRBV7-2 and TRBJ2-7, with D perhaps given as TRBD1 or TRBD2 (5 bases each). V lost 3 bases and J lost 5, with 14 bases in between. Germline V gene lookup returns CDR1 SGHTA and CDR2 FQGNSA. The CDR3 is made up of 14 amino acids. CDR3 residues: CASSFGDLSHEQYF. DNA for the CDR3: TGTGCCAGCAGCTTCGGGGACCTTTCCCACGAGCAGTACTTC.

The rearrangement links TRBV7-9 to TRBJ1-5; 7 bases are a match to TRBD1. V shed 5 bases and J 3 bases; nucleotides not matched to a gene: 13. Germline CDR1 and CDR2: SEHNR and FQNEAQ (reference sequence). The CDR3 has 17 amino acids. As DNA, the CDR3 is TGTGCCAGCAGCGGAACGACAGGGAATAGGGACAATCAGCCCCAGCATTTT. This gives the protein CASSGTTGNRDNQPQHF.

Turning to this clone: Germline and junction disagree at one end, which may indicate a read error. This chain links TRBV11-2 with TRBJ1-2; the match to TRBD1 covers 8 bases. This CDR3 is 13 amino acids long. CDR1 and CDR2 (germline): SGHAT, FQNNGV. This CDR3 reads CASSIDRGNGYTF. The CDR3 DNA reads TGTGCCAGCAGCATAGACAGGGGTAATGGCTACACCTTC.

In nucleotides, the CDR3 is TGTGCCTGGACCTCGGGACAGGTAACAGATACGCAGTATTTT. Protein sequence: CAWTSGQVTDTQYF. The rearrangement links TRBV30 to TRBJ2-3; 8 positions agree with TRBD1. Germline CDR1 GTSNPN, CDR2 SVGIG (reference sequence). After removal of 4 bases from V and 3 bases from J, the junction contained 6 bases not matched to a gene. The CDR3 has 14 amino acids.

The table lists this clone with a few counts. CDR3 nucleotides: TGTGCCAGCAGCCCCTCCGGTGGCATCACTGAAGCTTTCTTT. Its translation is CASSPSGGITEAFF. The rearrangement links TRBV9 to TRBJ1-1; D call uncertain. The length of the CDR3 is 14 residues. Germline-derived CDR1 and CDR2 are SGDLS and YYNGEE. V lost 4 bases to trimming and J lost 4 bases, with 14 bases between them.

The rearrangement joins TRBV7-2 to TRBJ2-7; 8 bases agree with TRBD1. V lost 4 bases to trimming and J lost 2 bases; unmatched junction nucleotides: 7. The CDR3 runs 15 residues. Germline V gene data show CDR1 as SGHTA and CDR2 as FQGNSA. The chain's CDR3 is CASSSRTGLTYEQYF. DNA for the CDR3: TGTGCCAGCAGCTCCCGGACAGGGCTAACCTACGAGCAGTACTTC.

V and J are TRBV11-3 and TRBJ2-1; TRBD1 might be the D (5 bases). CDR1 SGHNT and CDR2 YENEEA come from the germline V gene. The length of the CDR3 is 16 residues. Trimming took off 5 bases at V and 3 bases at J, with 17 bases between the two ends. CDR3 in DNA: TGTGCCAGCAGCCCTGAGGACACGGAGCGCTACAATGAGCAGTTCTTC. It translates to CASSPEDTERYNEQFF.

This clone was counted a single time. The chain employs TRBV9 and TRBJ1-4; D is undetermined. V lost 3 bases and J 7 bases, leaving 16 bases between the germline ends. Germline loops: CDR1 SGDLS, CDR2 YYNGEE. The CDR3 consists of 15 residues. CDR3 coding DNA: TGTGCCAGCAGCGCAGATGAGTTGGCGGGTGAAAAACTGTTTTTT. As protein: CASSADELAGEKLFF.

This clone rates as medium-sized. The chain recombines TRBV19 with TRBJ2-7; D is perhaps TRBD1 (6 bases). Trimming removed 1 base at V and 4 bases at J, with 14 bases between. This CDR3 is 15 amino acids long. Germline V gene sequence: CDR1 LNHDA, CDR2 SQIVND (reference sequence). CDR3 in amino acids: CASSIAGDTLYEQYF. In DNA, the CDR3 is TGTGCCAGTAGTATAGCTGGGGACACCCTATACGAGCAGTACTTC.

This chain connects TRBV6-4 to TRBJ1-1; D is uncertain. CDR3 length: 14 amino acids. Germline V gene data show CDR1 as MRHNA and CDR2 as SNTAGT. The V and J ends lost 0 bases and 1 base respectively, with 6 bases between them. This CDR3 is CASSDSNQNTEAFF. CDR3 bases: TGTGCCAGCAGTGACTCGAACCAGAACACTGAAGCTTTCTTT.

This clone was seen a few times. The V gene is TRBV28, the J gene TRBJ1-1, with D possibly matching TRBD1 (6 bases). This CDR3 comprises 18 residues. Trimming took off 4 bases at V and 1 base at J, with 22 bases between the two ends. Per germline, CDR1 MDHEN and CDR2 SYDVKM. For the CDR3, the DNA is TGTGCCAGCAGTTCCCTCTTTACAGGGTTTCATAGGAACACTGAAGCTTTCTTT. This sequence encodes CASSSLFTGFHRNTEAFF.

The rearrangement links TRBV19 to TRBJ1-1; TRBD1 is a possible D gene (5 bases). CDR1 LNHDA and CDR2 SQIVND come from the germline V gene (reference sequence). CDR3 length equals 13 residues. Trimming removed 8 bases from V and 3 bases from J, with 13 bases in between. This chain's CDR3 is CASWGSWDTEAFF. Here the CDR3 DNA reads TGTGCCAGTTGGGGGTCCTGGGACACTGAAGCTTTCTTT.

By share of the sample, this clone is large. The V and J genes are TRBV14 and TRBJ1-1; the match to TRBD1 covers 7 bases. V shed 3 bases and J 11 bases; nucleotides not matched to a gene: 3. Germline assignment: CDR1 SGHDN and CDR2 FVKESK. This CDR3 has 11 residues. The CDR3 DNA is TGTGCCAGCAGCCAGTCAGGGGGGGCTTTCTTT. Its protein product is CASSQSGGAFF.

CDR3 loop: CASSLAVREGEKLFF. CDR3 DNA: TGTGCCAGCAGCTTAGCGGTCAGGGAGGGTGAAAAACTGTTTTTT. The V and J genes are TRBV7-2 and TRBJ1-4, with a possible D match to TRBD1 (5 bases). Deletions cut 0 bases from V and 7 bases from J, with 12 bases between. Per the germline V gene, CDR1 is SGHTA and CDR2 is FQGNSA. This CDR3 has 15 amino acids. The full variable domain, with the rest looked up from reference TRBV7-2 and TRBJ1-4, is GAGVSQSPSNKVTEKGKDVELRCDPISGHTALYWYRQSLGQGLEFLIYFQGNSAPDKSGLPSDRFSAERTGGSVSTLTIQRTQQEDSAVYLCASSLAVREGEKLFFGSGTQLSVL.

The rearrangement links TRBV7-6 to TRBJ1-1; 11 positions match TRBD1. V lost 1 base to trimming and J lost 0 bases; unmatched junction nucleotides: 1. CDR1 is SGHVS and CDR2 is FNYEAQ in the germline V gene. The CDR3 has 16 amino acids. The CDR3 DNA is TGTGCCAGCAGCTTAGGGACAGGGGGCATGAACACTGAAGCTTTCTTT. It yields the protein CASSLGTGGMNTEAFF.